Below, one T cell receptor beta chain is given with its context. The antigen is unknown. The germline gives CDR1 GTSNPN, CDR2 SVGIG (reference sequence). V dropped 1 base and J dropped 3 bases, with 11 bases sitting between them. CDR3 length equals 14 residues. This sample is part of a study of CD8 T cells in ankylosing spondylitis. Study-wide findings and caveats: What seemed typical of ankylosing spondylitis blood was a TCR beta motif built from several highly homologous variants.

Each CDR3 protein is one row after TCRdb ran MiXCR on the 5' RACE reads. Seen here are some 840,000 distinct CDR3 sequences, 12% observed once, and the top ten hold approximately 0.5%. The gene calls are TRBV30 and TRBJ2-3; D uncertain. The sample taken for sequencing was blood, either unsorted or a sorted T cell fraction (not recorded which). This receptor was obtained from a male donor with ankylosing spondylitis. CDR3 coding DNA: TGTGCCTGGAGTGATGGACGGCTGACAGATACGCAGTATTTT. Translated, it gives CAWSDGRLTDTQYF.